This passage covers 17 T cell receptor beta chains from one sample sequenced in a study of spatial heterogeneity in lung cancer. Stated time point: sample taken at primary tumor resection. TCRdb reprocessed the 5' RACE reads with MiXCR, giving one entry per CDR3 protein. Of 35,000 to 40,000 distinct CDR3 sequences detected, roughly 6.5% appear once; the ten largest clones hold 25% to 35%. The sample here was PBMCs, taken at surgery. The receptor set was obtained from a female donor with early-stage non-small cell lung cancer.

This clonotype has at least ten counts. The chain employs TRBV29-1 and TRBJ1-2; D is unresolved. The CDR3 runs 11 residues. Germline lookup yields CDR1 SQVTM and CDR2 ANQGSEA. Trimming took off 4 bases at V and 2 bases at J, with 5 bases between the two ends. CDR3 amino acids: CSVGQNYGYTF. Here the CDR3 DNA reads TGCAGCGTTGGGCAGAACTATGGCTACACCTTC.

This clonotype showed up many times. The chain is built from TRBV28 and TRBJ2-3, with D unresolved. V shed 7 bases and J shed 2 bases, with 10 bases lying between them. The germline V gene encodes CDR1 MDHEN and CDR2 SYDVKM. The CDR3 is 13 residues long. The CDR3 loop reads CASTQKFTDTQYF. For the CDR3, the DNA is TGTGCCAGCACACAGAAATTCACAGATACGCAGTATTTT. Together with reference TRBV28 and TRBJ2-3, the CDR3 gives the full variable domain: DVKVTQSSRYLVKRTGEKVFLECVQDMDHENMFWYRQDPGLGLRLIYFSYDVKMKEKGDIPEGYSVSREKKERFSLILESASTNQTSMYLCASTQKFTDTQYFGPGTRLTVL.

The chain combines TRBV28 with TRBJ2-2, with 7 bases identical to TRBD2. V lost 1 base to trimming and J lost 4 bases; unmatched junction nucleotides: 9. This CDR3 is built from 17 residues. Germline values: CDR1 MDHEN, CDR2 SYDVKM. CDR3 loop: CASSLLGGSWGTGELFF. The CDR3 DNA reads TGTGCCAGCAGTTTATTGGGCGGGAGTTGGGGCACCGGGGAGCTGTTTTTT.

This clonotype was seen many times. The rearrangement uses TRBV10-2 and TRBJ2-3; TRBD2 matches at 15 bases. This CDR3 is built from 16 residues. With 4 bases clipped from V and 1 base from J, the junction kept 0 bases outside the gene matches. The germline gives CDR1 WSHSY, CDR2 SAAADI. CDR3 in amino acids: CASSGTSGGGTDTQYF. In DNA form, the CDR3 reads TGCGCCAGCAGTGGGACTAGCGGGGGGGGCACAGATACGCAGTATTTT.

This clonotype was detected many times. The chain is built from TRBV7-2 and TRBJ1-2, with TRBD1 as a possible D gene (5 bases). Germline V gives CDR1 SGHTA, CDR2 FQGNSA. There are 14 residues in the CDR3. V gave up 5 bases and J gave up 7 bases, with 17 bases separating them. CDR3 loop: CASSPGGGKRGYTF. The CDR3 bases are TGTGCCAGCAGCCCAGGCGGGGGGAAACGTGGCTACACCTTC. The entire variable domain, with the rest obtained from reference TRBV7-2 and TRBJ1-2, is as follows: GAGVSQSPSNKVTEKGKDVELRCDPISGHTALYWYRQSLGQGLEFLIYFQGNSAPDKSGLPSDRFSAERTGGSVSTLTIQRTQQEDSAVYLCASSPGGGKRGYTFGSGTRLTVV.

The sample holds a few counts of this clonotype. The CDR3 DNA follows: TGCAGTGCTAGAGATGGACGGTCCGTGGTATTCGAGCAGTACTTC. This translates into CSARDGRSVVFEQYF. V is TRBV20-1 and J is TRBJ2-7; no clear D gene. V was clipped by 0 bases and J by 6 bases, with 18 bases between them. Germline V gene lookup returns CDR1 DFQATT and CDR2 SNEGSKA (reference sequence). The CDR3 loop spans 15 amino acids.

The chain has TRBV2 and TRBJ2-7; TRBD1 aligns across 12 bases. V lost 6 bases to trimming and J lost 5 bases; unmatched junction nucleotides: 8. Germline V gene lookup returns CDR1 SNHLY and CDR2 FYNNEI. The CDR3 sequence is 15 residues long. CDR3 residues: CASRGPGQGAHEQYF. In DNA, the CDR3 is TGTGCCAGCAGGGGACCGGGACAGGGGGCACACGAGCAGTACTTC.

This clonotype was seen repeatedly, ten times or more. V and J are TRBV5-5 and TRBJ2-7; 9 nucleotides align to TRBD2. This CDR3 comprises 17 residues. Germline-derived CDR1 and CDR2 are SGHKS and YYEKEE (reference sequence). V dropped 4 bases and J dropped 9; count of bases not matched to a gene: 20. The CDR3 DNA reads TGTGCCAGCAGCCCCAAAGGATCGACTAGCGGACCCTTCGCGCAGTACTTC. It is translated as CASSPKGSTSGPFAQYF.

This clonotype was picked up many times. The chain couples TRBV5-1 to TRBJ2-5; D assignment may be TRBD1 or TRBD2 (5 bases each). V lost 1 base and J 1 base, leaving 8 bases between the germline ends. The CDR3 is 14 amino acids. CDR1 SGHRS and CDR2 YFSETQ come from the germline V gene. CDR3 DNA sequence: TGCGCCAGCAGCTTGCTCGGGACCCAAGAGACCCAGTACTTC. This sequence encodes CASSLLGTQETQYF.

This clonotype was found many times. The chain employs TRBV7-2 and TRBJ1-5; D ambiguous. The CDR3 covers 14 residues. The V end lost 2 bases, the J end lost 4 bases, and 9 bases lay between the germline ends. CDR1 is SGHTA and CDR2 is FQGNSA in the germline V gene. CDR3: CASSLSLTNQPQHF. Written as DNA, the CDR3 is TGTGCCAGCAGCTTAAGTTTGACTAATCAGCCCCAGCATTTT.

Only a few counts were recorded for this clonotype. The chain couples TRBV3-1 to TRBJ1-6, with 7 bases aligning to TRBD1. V shed 6 bases and J 3 bases; nucleotides not matched to a gene: 2. The germline gives CDR1 LGHDT, CDR2 YNNKEL (reference sequence). This CDR3 is built from 14 residues. CDR3: CASRTGRYNSPLHF. In nucleotides, the CDR3 is TGTGCCAGCAGGACAGGGCGCTATAATTCACCCCTCCACTTT.

The chain couples TRBV5-3 to TRBJ2-1; maybe TRBD2 (5 bases). TRBV5-3 is designated an ORF whose function remains uncertain. The V and J ends lost 1 base and 12 bases respectively, with 11 bases between them. This CDR3 is 12 amino acids long. As DNA, the CDR3 is TGTGCCAGAAGCTTGAATCGGGCGGGGCAGTTCTTC. Translation: CARSLNRAGQFF.

This clonotype was seen only a few times. The chain carries TRBV2 and TRBJ2-7; the D gene is possibly TRBD1 (5 bases). CDR3 length: 12 residues. CDR1 is SNHLY and CDR2 is FYNNEI in the germline V gene. The V end was cut by 8 bases, the J end by 5 bases, with 13 bases between. For the CDR3, the DNA is TGTGCCAGCGATCAGGGTAGGAACGAGCAGTACTTC. It encodes CASDQGRNEQYF.

This clonotype turned up a few times. The chain recombines TRBV5-4 with TRBJ2-1; D might be TRBD2 (6 bases). The germline V gene has CDR1 SGHNT and CDR2 YYREEE (reference sequence). Trimming pared 4 bases from V and 1 base from J, leaving 21 bases between. This CDR3 is built from 18 residues. CDR3 sequence: CASSHTRGSGISYNEQFF. The CDR3 DNA reads as TGTGCCAGCAGCCACACTCGGGGTAGCGGTATATCCTACAATGAGCAGTTCTTC. The variable domain in full, completed from reference TRBV5-4 and TRBJ2-1, reads ETGVTQSPTHLIKTRGQQVTLRCSSQSGHNTVSWYQQALGQGPQFIFQYYREEENGRGNFPPRFSGLQFPNYSSELNVNALELDDSALYLCASSHTRGSGISYNEQFFGPGTRLTVL.

On this clonotype itself: A much more abundant neighbour one base away suggests this may be a read error. V gene TRBV7-2 combines with J gene TRBJ2-3; D ambiguous. The CDR3 is 14 amino acids. Germline CDR1 and CDR2: SGHTA and FQGNSA. With 4 bases removed from V and 2 bases from J, the gap between germline ends came to 10 bases. The CDR3 DNA is TGTGCCAGCAGCTGGAAAGCGTTCACAGATACGCAGTATTTT. It codes for CASSWKAFTDTQYF.

This clonotype came up many times. The chain carries TRBV2 and TRBJ1-5; a weak D match, TRBD1 (5 bases). The CDR3 covers 13 residues. The V gene's germline CDR1 is SNHLY and CDR2 FYNNEI. The V and J ends lost 3 bases and 5 bases respectively, with 8 bases between them. The CDR3 sequence: CASSEAGYQPQHF. For the CDR3, the DNA is TGTGCCAGCAGTGAGGCAGGGTATCAGCCCCAGCATTTT.

This clonotype was seen ten or more times. The rearrangement uses TRBV5-1 and TRBJ2-7, with D possibly TRBD1 on 5 matching bases. The ends were cut back, 1 base at V and 5 bases at J, with 16 bases in the middle. CDR1 and CDR2 (germline): SGHRS, YFSETQ. The CDR3 consists of 15 residues. CDR3 DNA: TGCGCCAGCAGCTTGCCGCAGGCATGGGGCGACGAGCAGTACTTC. The encoded protein is CASSLPQAWGDEQYF.